A single sample is the source of the 24 T cell receptor beta chains below, sequenced in a study of technical replicates of blood from a few donors. Profiling relied on immunoSEQ multiplex PCR, and the TCRdb table lists in-frame clones only, not all of them. The table includes approximately 97,000 clones, roughly 96% detected once. Sequencing input: T cells isolated from PBMCs. All receptors come from a human donor in good health.

V and J are TRBV28 and TRBJ1-1, with a tentative D call TRBD1 (5 bases). This CDR3 has 15 residues. V lost 7 bases to trimming and J lost 2 bases, with 17 bases between them. The germline gives CDR1 MDHEN, CDR2 SYDVKM. CDR3 DNA: TGTGCCAGCAAGGTAGACGGACAAGGTAACACTGAAGCTTTCTTT. Residues: CASKVDGQGNTEAFF.

CDR3 DNA: TGCGCCAGCAGCTTGACTTCTTTTTCCCGAAAAGATACCTATGGCTACACCTTC. Its protein product is CASSLTSFSRKDTYGYTF. V usage is TRBV5-1 and J usage is TRBJ1-2; unclear D gene. With 1 base removed from V and 4 bases from J, the gap between germline ends came to 23 bases. The CDR3 runs 18 residues. Germline CDR1 is SGHRS and CDR2 is YFSETQ.

The chain couples TRBV29-1 to TRBJ1-1; 9 positions agree with TRBD1. The V segment lost 6 bases and the J segment 5 bases; nucleotides outside the gene matches: 7. Germline CDR1 reads SQVTM; CDR2 reads ANQGSEA. This CDR3 is built from 13 residues. This CDR3 is CSVLGQGSTEAFF. Here the CDR3 DNA reads TGCAGCGTACTAGGACAGGGGTCTACTGAAGCTTTCTTT.

The CDR3 bases are TGTGCCAGCAGCTTAAATCGGAACACTGAAGCTTTCTTT. Its translation is CASSLNRNTEAFF. J is TRBJ1-1 and V is TRBV7-3; D unresolved. Germline CDR1 reads SGHTA; CDR2 reads FQGTGA. CDR3 size: 13 residues. Trimming stripped 1 base from V and 1 base from J, with 4 bases between.

V is TRBV11-2 and J is TRBJ2-7; 8 bases map to TRBD2. Germline loops: CDR1 SGHAT, CDR2 FQNNGV. CDR3 length: 16 amino acids. The V segment lost 5 bases and the J segment 1 base; nucleotides outside the gene matches: 10. This CDR3 reads CASSPIAGGLSYEQYF. In nucleotides, the CDR3 is TGTGCCAGCAGCCCTATCGCGGGAGGCTTGTCCTACGAGCAGTACTTC.

The chain uses TRBV19 and TRBJ2-1; a weak D match, TRBD2 (6 bases). This CDR3 region has 13 residues. V lost 6 bases to trimming and J lost 4 bases, with 10 bases between them. The germline V gene encodes CDR1 LNHDA and CDR2 SQIVND (reference sequence). The CDR3 region is CASSPGLYNEQFF. CDR3 nucleotide sequence: TGTGCCAGTAGCCCGGGACTTTACAATGAGCAGTTCTTC.

This chain uses TRBV12-1 with TRBJ2-5; no check of the table's D call, TRBD2, against the DNA was made. TRBV12-1 is termed a pseudogene. The CDR3 runs 16 residues. CDR3 region: CASSFGAGGPLETQYF. CDR3 sequence (DNA): TGTGCCAGCAGCTTTGGAGCGGGAGGGCCGCTGGAGACCCAGTACTTC.

The J gene is TRBJ2-2, the V gene TRBV7-3; 9 nucleotides match TRBD2. This CDR3 is 15 amino acids long. After removal of 5 bases from V and 3 bases from J, the junction contained 4 bases not matched to a gene. CDR1 SGHTA and CDR2 FQGTGA come from the germline V gene. This chain's CDR3 is CASSPSSGDTGELFF. DNA of the CDR3: TGTGCCAGCAGCCCTTCTAGCGGGGACACCGGGGAGCTGTTTTTT.

The chain uses TRBV2 and TRBJ2-6; a weak D match, TRBD2 (5 bases). CDR3 length: 17 amino acids. The V gene's germline CDR1 is SNHLY and CDR2 FYNNEI. Trimming took off 4 bases at V and 0 bases at J, with 13 bases between the two ends. The CDR3 protein is CASSVGLPSSGANVLTF. The DNA for the CDR3 is TGTGCCAGCAGTGTAGGACTGCCTTCCTCTGGGGCCAACGTCCTGACTTTC.

This clone was seen only once. CDR3 loop: CASRPRGIAKNIQYF. DNA for the CDR3: TGTGCCAGCCGCCCTCGGGGGATAGCCAAAAACATTCAGTACTTC. The J gene is TRBJ2-4, the V gene TRBV6-6; D possibly corresponds to TRBD2 (6 bases). V dropped 8 bases and J dropped 0 bases, with 14 bases sitting between them. There are 15 residues in the CDR3. In germline, CDR1 is MNHNY, CDR2 SVGAGI (reference sequence).

V is TRBV7-9 and J is TRBJ2-5; D not certain. With 3 bases removed from V and 5 bases from J, the gap between germline ends came to 7 bases. There are 12 residues in the CDR3. From germline, CDR1 is SEHNR and CDR2 FQNEAQ (reference sequence). CDR3 nucleotide sequence: TGTGCCAGCAGCTTGGGCAGGGAGACCCAGTACTTC. It is translated as CASSLGRETQYF.

The chain is built from TRBV6-5 and TRBJ2-3; 9 bases agree with TRBD1. Germline assignment: CDR1 MNHEY and CDR2 SVGAGI. The CDR3 is made up of 16 amino acids. Trimming at V came to 2 bases and at J to 6 bases, leaving 9 bases not matched to a gene. The CDR3 DNA reads as TGTGCCAGCAGTTACATGGGACAGGGAGAGAAGGATACGCAGTATTTT. It specifies CASSYMGQGEKDTQYF.

V usage is TRBV5-1 and J usage is TRBJ2-3; D is possibly TRBD2 (5 bases). This CDR3 comprises 14 residues. The ends were cut back, 7 bases at V and 1 base at J, with 13 bases in the middle. From germline, CDR1 is SGHRS and CDR2 YFSETQ. The CDR3 region is CASAKGSGTDTQYF. The CDR3 DNA reads as TGCGCCAGCGCTAAGGGTAGCGGCACAGATACGCAGTATTTT.

This clone was recorded only once. The J gene is TRBJ1-4, the V gene TRBV5-1; the D is unclear. Trimming took 4 bases from V and 8 from J, leaving 18 bases between them. Germline assignment: CDR1 SGHRS and CDR2 YFSETQ. CDR3 length equals 15 residues. The CDR3 sequence is CASSPGFVGGEKLFF. The CDR3 bases are TGCGCCAGCAGCCCGGGGTTCGTTGGAGGCGAAAAACTGTTTTTT.

The gene calls are TRBV10-3 and TRBJ2-4; tentatively, D is TRBD1 (5 bases). V lost 3 bases and J lost 7, with 13 bases in between. Germline V CDR1 and CDR2: ENHRY, SYGVKD. This CDR3 region has 14 residues. This CDR3 reads CAISEDLGVNIQYF. CDR3 bases: TGTGCCATCAGTGAAGATCTAGGGGTTAACATTCAGTACTTC.

V is TRBV15 and J is TRBJ1-2; a weak D match, TRBD1 (5 bases). The CDR3 is made up of 15 amino acids. V lost 3 bases and J lost 5, with 16 bases in between. From germline, CDR1 is LNHNV and CDR2 YYDKDF (reference sequence). In DNA form, the CDR3 reads TGTGCCACCAGCAGGGGGTCCGAGACAGCATATGGCTACACCTTC. It encodes CATSRGSETAYGYTF.

This clone was detected only once. The chain has TRBV10-3 and TRBJ1-5; possibly TRBD1 for D (6 bases). The CDR3 loop spans 14 amino acids. The germline V gene encodes CDR1 ENHRY and CDR2 SYGVKD. V was trimmed by 2 bases and J by 2 bases, leaving 7 bases between them. Written as DNA, the CDR3 is TGTGCCATCAGTGAGCGACAGGGCAATCAGCCCCAGCATTTT. This sequence encodes CAISERQGNQPQHF.

The rearrangement links TRBV7-8 to TRBJ2-2; 7 bases match TRBD1. The junction had 5 bases not matched to a gene; V was cut back by 5 bases and J by 5 bases. CDR3 length equals 14 residues. Germline loops: CDR1 SGHVS, CDR2 FQNEAQ. The chain's CDR3 is CASSLGTETGELFF. CDR3 DNA sequence: TGTGCCAGCAGCCTCGGGACAGAGACCGGGGAGCTGTTTTTT.

The V and J genes are TRBV7-8 and TRBJ1-4; D might be TRBD1 (6 bases). CDR1 SGHVS and CDR2 FQNEAQ come from the germline V gene. V was trimmed by 2 bases and J by 5 bases, leaving 12 bases between them. The CDR3 totals 15 residues. The CDR3 region is CASSLTGQGNEKLFF. The CDR3 region has the DNA TGTGCCAGCAGCTTAACCGGGCAGGGGAATGAAAAACTGTTTTTT.

CDR3 amino acids: CASFPTQDTGELFF. Written as DNA, the CDR3 is TGTGCCAGCTTCCCCACCCAGGACACCGGGGAGCTGTTTTTT. The chain recombines TRBV6-5 with TRBJ2-2; D call uncertain. The germline V and J ends were trimmed by 8 bases and 3 bases, with 13 bases remaining between them. The length of the CDR3 is 14 residues. The germline V gene has CDR1 MNHEY and CDR2 SVGAGI.

This clone was observed once. This chain connects TRBV6-5 to TRBJ2-1; D perhaps matches TRBD1 (6 bases). Between the trimmed V and J ends, which lost 11 bases and 9 bases, there was a span of 20 bases. The germline V gene encodes CDR1 MNHEY and CDR2 SVGAGI. There are 13 residues in the CDR3. CDR3 amino acids: CAVQQGSGAEQFF. CDR3 nucleotides: TGTGCCGTCCAACAGGGCAGTGGTGCTGAGCAGTTCTTC.

This chain uses TRBV6-6 with TRBJ2-7, with no clear D. The CDR3 is made up of 15 amino acids. CDR1 MNHNY and CDR2 SVGAGI come from the germline V gene (reference sequence). V was pared by 5 bases and J by 6 bases, with 20 bases between. CDR3 protein: CASSPATLSSSEQYF. DNA for the CDR3: TGTGCCAGCAGTCCAGCTACATTATCTAGTTCCGAGCAGTACTTC.

In its sample, this clone was seen once. CDR3 bases: TGTGCCAGCAACTTTAACCCTCGGAATGAGCAGTTCTTC. Translation gives CASNFNPRNEQFF. The chain employs TRBV9 and TRBJ2-1; D gene ambiguous. Germline CDR1 and CDR2: SGDLS and YYNGEE. The V gene lost 6 bases and the J gene lost 7 bases, with 14 bases spanning the gap. CDR3 length equals 13 residues.

V gene TRBV7-8 combines with J gene TRBJ2-7, with 9 bases that match TRBD1. With V trimmed by 1 base and J by 3 bases, 7 bases remained unmatched. There are 16 residues in the CDR3. CDR1 and CDR2 from the germline V gene are SGHVS and FQNEAQ. The CDR3 DNA reads as TGTGCCAGCAGCTTAGGCATGACAGGGGGGAGCTACGAGCAGTACTTC. It yields the protein CASSLGMTGGSYEQYF.